Following are 10 T cell receptor beta chains from one sample sequenced in a study of T cell responses to AZD1222 COVID-19 vaccine. Profiling relied on immunoSEQ multiplex PCR, and the TCRdb table lists in-frame clones only, not all of them. The sample holds 90,000 to 120,000 clones, nearly 90% seen once. Material: peripheral blood, obtained 28 days after the second AZD1222 dose. These receptors all stem from an adult who received the AZD1222 COVID-19 vaccine.

The rearrangement joins TRBV4-3 to TRBJ2-7, with TRBD1 identical over 8 bases. V gave up 4 bases and J gave up 3 bases; unmatched junction bases: 8. The CDR3 has 15 residues. Germline values: CDR1 LGHNA, CDR2 YSLEER. For the CDR3, the DNA is TGCGCCAGCAGCCTAGGACAGGGAGGTGTCTACGAGCAGTACTTC. Translating it yields CASSLGQGGVYEQYF.

The table lists this clone with a count of one. V usage is TRBV5-1 and J usage is TRBJ2-3, with a tentative D call TRBD1 (5 bases). The CDR3 has 15 residues. Germline CDR1 and CDR2: SGHRS and YFSETQ. The V end was cut by 1 base, the J end by 0 bases, with 9 bases between. The CDR3 here is CASSLLQASTDTQYF. For the CDR3, the DNA is TGCGCCAGCAGCTTGTTACAGGCTAGCACAGATACGCAGTATTTT.

This chain links TRBV19 with TRBJ2-7; D might be TRBD1 (5 bases). Between the trimmed V and J ends, which lost 0 bases and 5 bases, there was a span of 14 bases. CDR3 length equals 15 residues. CDR1 LNHDA and CDR2 SQIVND come from the germline V gene (reference sequence). The CDR3 DNA follows: TGTGCCAGTAGTATAGAGCGAACAGGTTACGACGAGCAGTACTTC. Protein: CASSIERTGYDEQYF.

The chain is built from TRBV7-9 and TRBJ1-1; no clear D gene. Trimming pared 3 bases from V and 5 bases from J, leaving 7 bases between. Germline V gene data show CDR1 as SEHNR and CDR2 as FQNEAQ (reference sequence). The CDR3 consists of 12 residues. Here the CDR3 DNA reads TGTGCCAGCAGCTTCGGCGTGACTGAAGCTTTCTTT. This encodes CASSFGVTEAFF. The full variable domain, with the rest looked up from reference TRBV7-9 and TRBJ1-1, is DTGVSQNPRHKITKRGQNVTFRCDPISEHNRLYWYRQTLGQGPEFLTYFQNEAQLEKSRLLSDRFSAERPKGSFSTLEIQRTEQGDSAMYLCASSFGVTEAFFGQGTRLTVV.

The gene calls are TRBV11-2 and TRBJ2-7, with D perhaps matching TRBD1 or TRBD2 (5 bases each). Germline V CDR1 and CDR2: SGHAT, FQNNGV. Trimming took 7 bases from V and 1 from J, leaving 11 bases between them. The CDR3 has 13 residues. The CDR3 nucleotides read TGTGCCAGCACCCGGTGGGGGTCCTACGAGCAGTACTTC. Translation gives CASTRWGSYEQYF.

The gene calls are TRBV18 and TRBJ1-1; D unresolved. Germline CDR1 reads KGHSH; CDR2 reads LQKENI. The CDR3 totals 14 residues. V was pared by 0 bases and J by 0 bases, with 5 bases between. In DNA form, the CDR3 reads TGTGCCAGCTCACCACCTGGGCTGAACACTGAAGCTTTCTTT. It yields the protein CASSPPGLNTEAFF. Full variable domain (rest looked up from reference TRBV18 and TRBJ1-1): NAGVMQNPRHLVRRRGQEARLRCSPMKGHSHVYWYRQLPEEGLKFMVYLQKENIIDESGMPKERFSAEFPKEGPSILRIQQVVRGDSAAYFCASSPPGLNTEAFFGQGTRLTVV.

This clone has just one count. The gene calls are TRBV25-1 and TRBJ1-2, with 7 bases matching TRBD1. The CDR3 is 13 residues long. The germline V gene encodes CDR1 MGHDK and CDR2 SYGVNS. V gave up 7 bases and J gave up 8 bases; unmatched junction bases: 10. CDR3 in amino acids: CASNRGGAGGYTF. The DNA for the CDR3 is TGTGCCAGCAACAGGGGAGGGGCCGGCGGCTACACCTTC.

The V and J genes are TRBV28 and TRBJ1-1; D is undetermined. The CDR3 extends over 13 amino acids. V lost 3 bases and J 3 bases, leaving 8 bases between the germline ends. Per germline, CDR1 MDHEN and CDR2 SYDVKM. CDR3 nucleotide sequence: TGTGCCAGCAGTTTGGTAGGGTACACTGAAGCTTTCTTT. Residues: CASSLVGYTEAFF. Full variable domain (rest looked up from reference TRBV28 and TRBJ1-1): DVKVTQSSRYLVKRTGEKVFLECVQDMDHENMFWYRQDPGLGLRLIYFSYDVKMKEKGDIPEGYSVSREKKERFSLILESASTNQTSMYLCASSLVGYTEAFFGQGTRLTVV.

The rearrangement joins TRBV6-2 or TRBV6-3 to TRBJ1-5, with D unresolved. The CDR3 is 14 residues long. V lost 6 bases and J 8 bases, leaving 17 bases between the germline ends. Germline V gene lookup returns CDR1 MNHEY and CDR2 SVGEGT. In nucleotides, the CDR3 is TGTGCCAGCAGCCCCCGGACGGAATTGGAGCCCCAGCATTTT. It is translated as CASSPRTELEPQHF.

In this sample, this clone turned up a few times. This chain uses TRBV5-1 with TRBJ1-2; 8 nucleotides align to TRBD1. Germline CDR1 and CDR2: SGHRS and YFSETQ. The CDR3 runs to 14 residues. J gave up 4 bases and V 3 bases, and 5 bases lay outside the gene matches. The CDR3 reads CASSSSGTGYGYTF. The CDR3 nucleotides are TGCGCCAGCAGCTCCTCAGGGACAGGCTATGGCTACACCTTC.